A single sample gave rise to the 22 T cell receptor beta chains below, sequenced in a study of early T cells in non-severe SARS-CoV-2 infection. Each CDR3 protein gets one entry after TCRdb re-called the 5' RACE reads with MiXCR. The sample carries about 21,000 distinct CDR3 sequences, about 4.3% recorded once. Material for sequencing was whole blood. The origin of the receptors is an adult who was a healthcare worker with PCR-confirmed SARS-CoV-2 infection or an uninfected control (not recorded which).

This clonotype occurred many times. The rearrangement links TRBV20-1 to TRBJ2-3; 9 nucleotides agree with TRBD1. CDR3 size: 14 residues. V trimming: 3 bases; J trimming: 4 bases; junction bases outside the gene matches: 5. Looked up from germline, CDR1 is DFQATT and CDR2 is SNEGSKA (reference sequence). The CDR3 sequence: CSARGDRDPDTQYF. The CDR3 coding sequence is TGCAGTGCTAGGGGGGACAGGGACCCAGATACGCAGTATTTT.

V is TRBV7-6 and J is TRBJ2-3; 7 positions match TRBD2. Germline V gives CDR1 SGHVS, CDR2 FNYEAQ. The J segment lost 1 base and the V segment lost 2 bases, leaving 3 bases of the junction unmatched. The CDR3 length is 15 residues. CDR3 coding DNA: TGTGCCAGCAGCTTAAGACGGGGGGGCACAGATACGCAGTATTTT. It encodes CASSLRRGGTDTQYF.

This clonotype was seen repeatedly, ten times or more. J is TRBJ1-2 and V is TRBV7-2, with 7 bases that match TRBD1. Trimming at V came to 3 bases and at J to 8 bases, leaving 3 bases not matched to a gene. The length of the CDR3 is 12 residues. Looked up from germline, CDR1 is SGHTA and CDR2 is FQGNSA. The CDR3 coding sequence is TGTGCCAGCAGCTTGGGGACAGCCGGCTACACCTTC. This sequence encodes CASSLGTAGYTF.

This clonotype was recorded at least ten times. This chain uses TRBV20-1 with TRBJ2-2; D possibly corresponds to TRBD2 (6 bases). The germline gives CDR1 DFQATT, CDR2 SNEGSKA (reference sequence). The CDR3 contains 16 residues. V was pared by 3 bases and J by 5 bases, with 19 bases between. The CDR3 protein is CSARGPRSGLTGELFF. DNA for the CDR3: TGCAGTGCTAGGGGTCCAAGGAGCGGGCTAACCGGGGAGCTGTTTTTT.

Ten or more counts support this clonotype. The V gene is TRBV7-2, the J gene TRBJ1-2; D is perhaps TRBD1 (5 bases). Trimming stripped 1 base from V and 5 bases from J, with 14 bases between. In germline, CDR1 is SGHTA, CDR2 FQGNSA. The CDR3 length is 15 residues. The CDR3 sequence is CASSLDGGTEYGYTF. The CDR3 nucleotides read TGTGCCAGCAGCTTAGATGGCGGGACGGAGTATGGCTACACCTTC. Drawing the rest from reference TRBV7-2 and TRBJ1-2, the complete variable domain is GAGVSQSPSNKVTEKGKDVELRCDPISGHTALYWYRQSLGQGLEFLIYFQGNSAPDKSGLPSDRFSAERTGGSVSTLTIQRTQQEDSAVYLCASSLDGGTEYGYTFGSGTRLTVV.

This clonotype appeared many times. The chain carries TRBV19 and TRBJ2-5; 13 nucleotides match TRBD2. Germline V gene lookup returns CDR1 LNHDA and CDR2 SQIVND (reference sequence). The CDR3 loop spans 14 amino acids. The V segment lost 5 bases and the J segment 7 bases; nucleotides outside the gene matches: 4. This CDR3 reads CASSQRTSGGTQYF. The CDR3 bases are TGTGCCAGTAGTCAACGGACTAGCGGGGGGACCCAGTACTTC.

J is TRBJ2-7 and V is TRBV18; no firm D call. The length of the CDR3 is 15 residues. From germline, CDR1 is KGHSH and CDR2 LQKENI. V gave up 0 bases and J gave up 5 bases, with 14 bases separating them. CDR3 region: CASSPPGQENNEQYF. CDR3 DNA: TGTGCCAGCTCACCACCGGGCCAGGAAAACAACGAGCAGTACTTC.

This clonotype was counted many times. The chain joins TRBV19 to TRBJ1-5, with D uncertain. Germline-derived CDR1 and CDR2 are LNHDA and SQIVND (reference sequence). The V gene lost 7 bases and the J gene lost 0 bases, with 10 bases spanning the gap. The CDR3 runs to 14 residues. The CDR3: CASNVGISNQPQHF. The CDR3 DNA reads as TGTGCCAGTAATGTTGGGATTAGCAATCAGCCCCAGCATTTT.

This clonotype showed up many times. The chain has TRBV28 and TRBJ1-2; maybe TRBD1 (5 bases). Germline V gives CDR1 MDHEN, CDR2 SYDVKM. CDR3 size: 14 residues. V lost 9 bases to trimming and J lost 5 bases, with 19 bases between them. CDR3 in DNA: TGTGCCAGTCTTTTACGTCCAGGGACTTATGGCTACACCTTC. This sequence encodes CASLLRPGTYGYTF.

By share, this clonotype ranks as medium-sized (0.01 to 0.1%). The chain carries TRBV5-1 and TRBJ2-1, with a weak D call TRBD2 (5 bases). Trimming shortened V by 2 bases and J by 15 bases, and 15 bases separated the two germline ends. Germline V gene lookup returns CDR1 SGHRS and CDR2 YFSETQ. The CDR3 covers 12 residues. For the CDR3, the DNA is TGCGCCAGCAGCTTTAGTAACGGGGAAACGTTCTTC. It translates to CASSFSNGETFF.

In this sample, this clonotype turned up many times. CDR3 bases: TGTGCCAGCAGTTTTGATTACCGGGACAGCGAAAAACTGTTTTTT. Translated, it gives CASSFDYRDSEKLFF. The V gene is TRBV2, the J gene TRBJ1-4, with 7 bases aligning to TRBD1. The CDR3 has 15 residues. The ends lost 5 bases at V and 8 bases at J; junction bases unmatched: 11. CDR1 SNHLY and CDR2 FYNNEI come from the germline V gene.

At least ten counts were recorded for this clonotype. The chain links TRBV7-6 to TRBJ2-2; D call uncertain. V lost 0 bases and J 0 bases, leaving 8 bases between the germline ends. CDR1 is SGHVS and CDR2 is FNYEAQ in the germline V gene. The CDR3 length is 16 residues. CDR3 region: CASSLARMANTGELFF. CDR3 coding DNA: TGTGCCAGCAGCTTAGCGAGAATGGCGAACACCGGGGAGCTGTTTTTT. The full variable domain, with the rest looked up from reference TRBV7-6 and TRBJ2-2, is GAGVSQSPRYKVTKRGQDVALRCDPISGHVSLYWYRQALGQGPEFLTYFNYEAQQDKSGLPNDRFSAERPEGSISTLTIQRTEQRDSAMYRCASSLARMANTGELFFGEGSRLTVL.

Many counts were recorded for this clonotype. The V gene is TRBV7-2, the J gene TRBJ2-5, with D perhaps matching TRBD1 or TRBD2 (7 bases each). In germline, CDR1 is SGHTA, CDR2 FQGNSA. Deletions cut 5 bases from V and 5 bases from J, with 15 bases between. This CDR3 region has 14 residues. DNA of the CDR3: TGTGCCAGCAGCCCGGGACAGCGGGGCGAGACCCAGTACTTC. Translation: CASSPGQRGETQYF.

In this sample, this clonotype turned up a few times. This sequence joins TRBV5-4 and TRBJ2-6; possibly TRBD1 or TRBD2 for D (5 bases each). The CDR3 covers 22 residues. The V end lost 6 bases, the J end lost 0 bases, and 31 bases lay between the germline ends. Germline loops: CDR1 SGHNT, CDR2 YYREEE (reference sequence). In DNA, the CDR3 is TGTGCCAGCAACCGCCCCAGCAGCTTGGGAGTAGGCAGGGTCTCTGGGGCCAACGTCCTGACTTTC. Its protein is CASNRPSSLGVGRVSGANVLTF.

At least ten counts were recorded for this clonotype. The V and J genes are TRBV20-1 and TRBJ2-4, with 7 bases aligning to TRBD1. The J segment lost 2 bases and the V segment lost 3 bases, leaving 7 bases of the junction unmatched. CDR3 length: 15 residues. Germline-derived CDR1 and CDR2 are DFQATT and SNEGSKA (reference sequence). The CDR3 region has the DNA TGCAGTGCTAGCCCCCAGGGGGAGTCCAAAAACATTCAGTACTTC. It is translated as CSASPQGESKNIQYF.

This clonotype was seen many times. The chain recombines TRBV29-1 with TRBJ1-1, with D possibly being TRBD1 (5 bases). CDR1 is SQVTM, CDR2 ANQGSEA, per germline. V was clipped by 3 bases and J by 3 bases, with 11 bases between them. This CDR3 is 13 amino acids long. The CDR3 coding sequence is TGCAGCGTTGACTGGGGCAGGGACACTGAAGCTTTCTTT. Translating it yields CSVDWGRDTEAFF.

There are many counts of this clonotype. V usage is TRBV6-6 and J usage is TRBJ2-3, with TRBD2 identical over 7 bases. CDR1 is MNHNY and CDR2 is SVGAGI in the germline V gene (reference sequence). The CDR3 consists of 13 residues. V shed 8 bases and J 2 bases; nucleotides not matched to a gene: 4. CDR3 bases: TGTGCCAGCGGACTAGTCCCCACAGATACGCAGTATTTT. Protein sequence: CASGLVPTDTQYF.

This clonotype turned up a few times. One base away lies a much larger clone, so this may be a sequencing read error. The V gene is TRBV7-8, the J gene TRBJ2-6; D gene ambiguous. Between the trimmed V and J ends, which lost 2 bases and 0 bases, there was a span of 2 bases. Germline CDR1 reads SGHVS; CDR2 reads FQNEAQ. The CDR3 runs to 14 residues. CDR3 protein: CASSLPSGANVLTF. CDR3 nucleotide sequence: TGTGCCAGCAGCTTACCCTCTGGGGCCAACGTCCTGACTTTC.

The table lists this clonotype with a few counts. The DNA for the CDR3 is TGTGCCAGCAGGCCCAAGGCTAGGGCTGAGACCCAGTACTTC. Translation: CASRPKARAETQYF. V is TRBV7-2 and J is TRBJ2-5; D not certain. V lost 6 bases and J lost 5, with 16 bases in between. This CDR3 has 14 amino acids. The germline gives CDR1 SGHTA, CDR2 FQGNSA.

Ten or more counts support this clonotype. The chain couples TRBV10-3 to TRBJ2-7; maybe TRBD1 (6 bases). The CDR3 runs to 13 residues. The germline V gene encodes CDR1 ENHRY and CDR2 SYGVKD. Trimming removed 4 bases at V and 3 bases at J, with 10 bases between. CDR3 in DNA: TGTGCCATCAGTGGACGGACAGTCTACGAGCAGTACTTC. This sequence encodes CAISGRTVYEQYF.

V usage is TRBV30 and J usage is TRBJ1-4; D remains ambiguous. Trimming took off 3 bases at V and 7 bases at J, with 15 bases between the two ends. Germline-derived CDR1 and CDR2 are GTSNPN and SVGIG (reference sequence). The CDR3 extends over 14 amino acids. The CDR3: CAWSPPSWAEKLFF. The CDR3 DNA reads TGTGCCTGGAGCCCCCCTTCCTGGGCTGAAAAACTGTTTTTT.

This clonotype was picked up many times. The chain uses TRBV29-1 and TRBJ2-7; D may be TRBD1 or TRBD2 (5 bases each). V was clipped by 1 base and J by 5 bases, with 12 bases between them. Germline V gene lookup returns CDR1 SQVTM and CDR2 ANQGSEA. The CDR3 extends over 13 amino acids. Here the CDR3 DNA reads TGCAGCGTTGAAGGGGGGACCGGGAACGAGCAGTACTTC. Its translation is CSVEGGTGNEQYF.